This T cell receptor (beta chain) was found in a study of shared clonotypes between healthy human individuals. Background on the study: A donor's plate count was three for CD4 naive and three for CD4 memory; CD8 naive had two and CD8 memory one.

Here immunoSEQ multiplex PCR was the method, and the copy in TCRdb shows in-frame clones only, minus some. This sample has some 2 million clones; about 95% occur once, and the top ten carry 0.13%. There are 15 residues in the CDR3. The V and J ends lost 0 bases and 4 bases respectively, with 11 bases between them. The V gene's germline CDR1 is LGHNA and CDR2 YSLEER. Adult donors, all healthy and HIV-negative, had no recent acute infections or vaccinations. This clonotype originated in a man aged 18 to 30 in good health. The sample taken for sequencing was naive CD4+ T cells sorted from blood. As to subset: CD45RA+ positively selected. V is TRBV4-3 and J is TRBJ2-3; D unresolved. CDR3 amino acids: CASSQELPHSDTQYF. Here the CDR3 DNA reads TGCGCCAGCAGCCAAGAGCTCCCCCACTCAGATACGCAGTATTTT.